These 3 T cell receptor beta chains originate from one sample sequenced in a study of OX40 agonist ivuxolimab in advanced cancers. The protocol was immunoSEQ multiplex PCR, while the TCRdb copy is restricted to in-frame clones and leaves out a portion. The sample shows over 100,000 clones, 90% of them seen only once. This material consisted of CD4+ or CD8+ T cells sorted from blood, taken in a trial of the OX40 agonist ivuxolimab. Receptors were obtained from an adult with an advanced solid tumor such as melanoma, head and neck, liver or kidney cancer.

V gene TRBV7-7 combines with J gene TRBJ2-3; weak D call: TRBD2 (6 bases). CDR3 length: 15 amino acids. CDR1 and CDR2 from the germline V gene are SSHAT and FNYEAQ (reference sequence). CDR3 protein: CASGPGLAGTDTQYF. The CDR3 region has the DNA TGTGCTAGCGGCCCCGGGCTAGCCGGCACAGATACGCAGTATTTT.

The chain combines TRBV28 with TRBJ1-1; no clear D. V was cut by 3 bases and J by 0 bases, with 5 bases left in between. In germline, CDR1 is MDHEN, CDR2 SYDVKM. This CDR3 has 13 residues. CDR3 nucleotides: TGTGCCAGCAGTTTGTTTGTGAACACTGAAGCTTTCTTT. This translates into CASSLFVNTEAFF.

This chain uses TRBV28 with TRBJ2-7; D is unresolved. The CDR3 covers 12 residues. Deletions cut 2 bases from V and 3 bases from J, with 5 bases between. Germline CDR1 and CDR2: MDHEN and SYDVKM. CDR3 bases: TGTGCCAGCAGTTTACGAGGCTACGAGCAGTACTTC. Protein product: CASSLRGYEQYF.